The 30 T cell receptor beta chains listed next were all sequenced from one sample in a study of identical twins. MiXCR, applied by TCRdb to the 5' RACE reads, yields one record per CDR3 protein. The sample shows fewer than 650,000 distinct CDR3 sequences, just over 7% of them seen only once. The data also belong to a second study, concerning yellow fever vaccine responses in identical twins.

Sequenced sample: PBMCs. The receptors were sampled from a woman between 18 and 30 years old in good health.

The chain employs TRBV7-2 and TRBJ2-5, with 7 bases identical to TRBD2. The germline V gene has CDR1 SGHTA and CDR2 FQGNSA. The CDR3 has 15 amino acids. Trimming took 1 base from V and 3 from J; bases not matched to a gene: 5. DNA of the CDR3: TGTGCCAGCAGCTTAGGGGTAGCGGGTGAAGAGACCCAGTACTTC. Protein sequence: CASSLGVAGEETQYF. The full variable domain, with the rest looked up from reference TRBV7-2 and TRBJ2-5, is GAGVSQSPSNKVTEKGKDVELRCDPISGHTALYWYRQSLGQGLEFLIYFQGNSAPDKSGLPSDRFSAERTGGSVSTLTIQRTQQEDSAVYLCASSLGVAGEETQYFGPGTRLLVL.

This clonotype was counted ten times or more. The V gene is TRBV4-1, the J gene TRBJ2-2; no clear D. Trimming left V 0 bases short and J 1 base short, with 9 bases between. In germline, CDR1 is MGHRA, CDR2 YSYEKL. The CDR3 loop spans 16 amino acids. This CDR3 is CASSQEWGRNTGELFF. CDR3 nucleotide sequence: TGCGCCAGCAGCCAAGAGTGGGGAAGGAACACCGGGGAGCTGTTTTTT.

This clonotype occurred a few times. The chain has TRBV20-1 and TRBJ2-7; D tentatively fits TRBD1 or TRBD2 (7 bases each). CDR1 is DFQATT, CDR2 SNEGSKA, per germline (reference sequence). V was clipped by 5 bases and J by 8 bases, with 22 bases between them. CDR3 length: 14 amino acids. Here the CDR3 DNA reads TGCAGTGCTGAGGGGGCGGGAGTGGTCTATCAGCAGTACTTC. Translating gives CSAEGAGVVYQQYF.

The chain carries TRBV20-1 and TRBJ2-2; D uncertain. V lost 1 base and J 3 bases, leaving 6 bases between the germline ends. CDR3 length: 13 amino acids. Germline loops: CDR1 DFQATT, CDR2 SNEGSKA (reference sequence). CDR3 sequence: CSARAEDTGELFF. The CDR3 nucleotides are TGCAGTGCTAGAGCCGAAGACACCGGGGAGCTGTTTTTT.

This clonotype was picked up many times. The V and J genes are TRBV20-1 and TRBJ2-3; D tentatively reads TRBD1 or TRBD2 (5 bases each). Deletions cut 3 bases from V and 2 bases from J, with 9 bases between. There are 13 residues in the CDR3. Germline V lookup: CDR1 DFQATT, CDR2 SNEGSKA (reference sequence). The CDR3 DNA is TGCAGTGCTAGCGGGGCCAACACAGATACGCAGTATTTT. Protein: CSASGANTDTQYF.

Turning to this clonotype: One junction end disagrees with the germline gene, perhaps due to a read error. V and J are TRBV9 and TRBJ2-1, with TRBD2 matching 8 bases. In germline, CDR1 is SGDLS, CDR2 YYNGEE. This CDR3 contains 20 residues. The CDR3 nucleotides are TGTGCCAGCAGCGGCGACACAAGAGCCCCGACTAGCGCCTCCTACAATGAGAAGTTCTTC. Its translation: CASSGDTRAPTSASYNEKFF.

This clonotype has at least ten counts. The V and J genes are TRBV10-3 and TRBJ2-3; TRBD2 matches at 7 bases. Germline CDR1 ENHRY, CDR2 SYGVKD. J gave up 2 bases and V 3 bases, and 8 bases lay outside the gene matches. The CDR3 contains 16 residues. The CDR3 loop is CAISDILADPTDTQYF. The DNA of the CDR3 is TGTGCCATCAGTGATATCCTAGCGGATCCCACAGATACGCAGTATTTT.

The chain combines TRBV29-1 with TRBJ2-1; 7 bases match TRBD1. Germline CDR1 and CDR2: SQVTM and ANQGSEA. This CDR3 contains 13 residues. Trimming cost V 3 bases and J 8 bases; bases outside gene matches: 7. The CDR3 DNA is TGCAGCGTTGAGCGAGACAGGGACGATGAGCAGTTCTTC. It yields the protein CSVERDRDDEQFF.

The genes are TRBV29-1 and TRBJ1-1; D remains unclear. V was clipped by 3 bases and J by 2 bases, with 10 bases between them. The CDR3 has 13 amino acids. Germline-derived CDR1 and CDR2 are SQVTM and ANQGSEA. CDR3 sequence (DNA): TGCAGCGTTGAGGCGGTCACAAACACTGAAGCTTTCTTT. It yields the protein CSVEAVTNTEAFF.

The chain employs TRBV27 and TRBJ2-1; D possibly corresponds to TRBD2 (6 bases). Germline V gene data show CDR1 as MNHEY and CDR2 as SMNVEV (reference sequence). V was cut by 6 bases and J by 10 bases, with 22 bases left in between. The CDR3 covers 15 residues. CDR3 loop: CASRLLAPPSREQFF. Written as DNA, the CDR3 is TGTGCCAGCAGACTACTAGCCCCTCCCTCCAGGGAGCAGTTCTTC.

This clonotype was counted only a few times. The chain recombines TRBV6-5 with TRBJ1-1; D is undetermined. Germline V lookup: CDR1 MNHEY, CDR2 SVGAGI. V lost 3 bases to trimming and J lost 0 bases, with 8 bases between them. The CDR3 has 14 residues. The CDR3 protein is CASSYRQLNTEAFF. CDR3 sequence (DNA): TGTGCCAGCAGTTATCGGCAGTTGAACACTGAAGCTTTCTTT.

The chain employs TRBV29-1 and TRBJ2-2; TRBD1 is a possible D gene (5 bases). Trimming pared 0 bases from V and 1 base from J, leaving 6 bases between. This CDR3 has 14 residues. Looked up from germline, CDR1 is SQVTM and CDR2 is ANQGSEA. The CDR3 DNA reads TGCAGCGTTGAAGACGGACAGAACACCGGGGAGCTGTTTTTT. Translated: CSVEDGQNTGELFF.

Ten or more counts support this clonotype. The J gene is TRBJ2-2, the V gene TRBV11-2, with D unresolved. CDR3 size: 15 residues. V lost 2 bases and J 2 bases, leaving 9 bases between the germline ends. Germline V lookup: CDR1 SGHAT, CDR2 FQNNGV. CDR3 bases: TGTGCCAGCAGCTTACTAGGCAGTAACACCGGGGAGCTGTTTTTT. It codes for CASSLLGSNTGELFF.

This clonotype came up many times. The gene calls are TRBV7-9 and TRBJ1-2; TRBD1 matches 8 bases. The germline CDR1 and CDR2 sequences are SEHNR and FQNEAQ (reference sequence). The CDR3 spans 14 residues. The J segment lost 1 base and the V segment lost 2 bases, leaving 0 bases of the junction unmatched. The CDR3: CASSLTGGNYGYTF. Written as DNA, the CDR3 is TGTGCCAGCAGCTTAACAGGGGGTAACTATGGCTACACCTTC.

This clonotype was recorded many times. V gene TRBV20-1 combines with J gene TRBJ2-6, with a tentative D call TRBD1 (6 bases). Germline V gene sequence: CDR1 DFQATT, CDR2 SNEGSKA (reference sequence). The CDR3 totals 18 residues. Trimming pared 5 bases from V and 2 bases from J, leaving 22 bases between. The CDR3 sequence is CSASLQGRGNTGANVLTF. CDR3 bases: TGCAGTGCTTCCCTTCAGGGCAGGGGAAATACTGGGGCCAACGTCCTGACTTTC.

This clonotype has ten or more counts. This chain uses TRBV3-1 with TRBJ2-4; unclear D gene. The CDR3 has 13 residues. CDR1 and CDR2 (germline): LGHDT, YNNKEL (reference sequence). V shed 0 bases and J shed 10 bases, with 10 bases lying between them. As DNA, the CDR3 is TGTGCCAGCAGCCAAGAAGGCCGAGATATTCAGTACTTC. This codes for CASSQEGRDIQYF.

The CDR3 loop reads CASSLTEVGTEAFF. For the CDR3, the DNA is TGCGCCAGCTCTCTCACAGAGGTGGGCACTGAAGCTTTCTTT. The chain links TRBV5-1 to TRBJ1-1; no clear D. Per the germline V gene, CDR1 is SGHRS and CDR2 is YFSETQ. The CDR3 has 14 amino acids. V dropped 7 bases and J dropped 4 bases, with 17 bases sitting between them.

This clonotype was seen ten or more times. J is TRBJ2-1 and V is TRBV4-2, with 12 bases lining up with TRBD2. The germline V gene has CDR1 LGHNA and CDR2 YNFKEQ. J lost 6 bases, V lost 4 bases, and 7 bases had no gene match. The CDR3 has 16 residues. CDR3 DNA sequence: TGTGCCAGCAGCCTTAAGACTAGCGGGGGTATCAATGAGCAGTTCTTC. Translation gives CASSLKTSGGINEQFF.

This clonotype was seen at least ten times. The chain recombines TRBV5-1 with TRBJ2-1; TRBD1 matches 12 bases. V shed 4 bases and J 2 bases; nucleotides not matched to a gene: 7. The CDR3 extends over 17 amino acids. Germline V CDR1 and CDR2: SGHRS, YFSETQ. The CDR3 is CASSPGTGGWTYNEQFF. CDR3 coding DNA: TGCGCCAGCAGCCCAGGGACAGGGGGCTGGACCTACAATGAGCAGTTCTTC.

This clonotype was recorded many times. This chain joins TRBV9 and TRBJ2-3; TRBD2 is a possible D gene (6 bases). The CDR3 length is 17 residues. The V gene's germline CDR1 is SGDLS and CDR2 YYNGEE. V lost 3 bases to trimming and J lost 5 bases, with 22 bases between them. CDR3 loop: CASSASPGLAPRDTQYF. In DNA form, the CDR3 reads TGTGCCAGCAGCGCCTCTCCGGGACTCGCCCCACGAGATACGCAGTATTTT.

Many counts were recorded for this clonotype. CDR3 in amino acids: CASSQGAVALGEKLFF. The DNA for the CDR3 is TGCGCCAGCAGCCAAGGGGCCGTGGCTTTGGGTGAAAAACTGTTTTTT. J is TRBJ1-4 and V is TRBV4-1; no reliable D call. This CDR3 spans 16 amino acids. V lost 1 base and J lost 7, with 16 bases in between. Germline V lookup: CDR1 MGHRA, CDR2 YSYEKL.

In this sample, this clonotype turned up a few times. The CDR3 is CASSLDRGGLNNEQFF. CDR3 sequence (DNA): TGTGCCAGCAGTTTAGATAGGGGCGGTCTAAACAATGAGCAGTTCTTC. This chain connects TRBV12-3 or TRBV12-4 to TRBJ2-1, with D tentatively TRBD1 (5 bases). V lost 1 base and J lost 5, with 15 bases in between. The CDR3 consists of 16 residues.

This clonotype was detected many times. V and J are TRBV3-1 and TRBJ1-5, with a weak D call TRBD1 (5 bases). V dropped 8 bases and J dropped 4 bases, with 12 bases sitting between them. The V gene's germline CDR1 is LGHDT and CDR2 YNNKEL (reference sequence). The CDR3 runs 13 residues. The CDR3 reads CASHAGGNQPQHF. The CDR3 region has the DNA TGTGCCAGCCATGCGGGGGGGAATCAGCCCCAGCATTTT.

This clonotype was seen a few times. The rearrangement joins TRBV7-3 to TRBJ2-3, with 12 bases identical to TRBD1. The J segment lost 5 bases and the V segment lost 5 bases, leaving 2 bases of the junction unmatched. Germline assignment: CDR1 SGHTA and CDR2 FQGTGA. This CDR3 contains 14 residues. The CDR3 DNA is TGTGCCAGCAGCCGGGACAGGGGGCAAGATACGCAGTATTTT. Protein product: CASSRDRGQDTQYF.

The table lists this clonotype with a few counts. The V gene is TRBV5-1, the J gene TRBJ2-2; no reliable D call. Per germline, CDR1 SGHRS and CDR2 YFSETQ. The CDR3 has 13 residues. Trimming took 3 bases from V and 7 from J, leaving 10 bases between them. The CDR3 loop is CASSYISDGELFF. The DNA of the CDR3 is TGCGCCAGCAGCTACATATCTGACGGGGAGCTGTTTTTT. Complete variable domain (other parts from reference TRBV5-1 and TRBJ2-2): KAGVTQTPRYLIKTRGQQVTLSCSPISGHRSVSWYQQTPGQGLQFLFEYFSETQRNKGNFPGRFSGRQFSNSRSEMNVSTLELGDSALYLCASSYISDGELFFGEGSRLTVL.

In its sample, this clonotype was seen many times. The chain is built from TRBV20-1 and TRBJ2-5; 9 nucleotides match TRBD2. CDR3 size: 14 residues. Germline CDR1 DFQATT, CDR2 SNEGSKA (reference sequence). With V trimmed by 3 bases and J by 4 bases, 6 bases remained unmatched. The CDR3 is CSASKAGGPETQYF. Written as DNA, the CDR3 is TGCAGTGCTAGTAAGGCGGGGGGGCCAGAGACCCAGTACTTC.

This clonotype has at least ten counts. J is TRBJ2-1 and V is TRBV7-8; TRBD1 might be the D (6 bases). Trimming removed 2 bases at V and 2 bases at J, with 10 bases between. The CDR3 is 15 amino acids. CDR1 is SGHVS and CDR2 is FQNEAQ in the germline V gene. CDR3 protein: CASSLQDSPYNEQFF. In DNA form, the CDR3 reads TGTGCCAGCAGCTTACAGGACAGCCCCTACAATGAGCAGTTCTTC.

This clonotype has a handful of counts. The chain is built from TRBV12-3 or TRBV12-4 and TRBJ2-2; tentative D call: TRBD1 (6 bases). V lost 8 bases and J lost 6, with 16 bases in between. The CDR3 length is 14 residues. The CDR3 sequence: CASRRAGEAGELFF. The CDR3 nucleotides read TGTGCCAGCCGCCGCGCAGGGGAAGCCGGGGAGCTGTTTTTT.

There are a few counts of this clonotype. V is TRBV28 and J is TRBJ1-2; D remains ambiguous. Trimming removed 4 bases at V and 6 bases at J, with 21 bases between. Germline CDR1 and CDR2: MDHEN and SYDVKM. The CDR3 sequence is 16 residues long. CDR3 in DNA: TGTGCCAGCAGTTCCCACTCTTGGCGTATCTTGAATGGCTACACCTTC. It is translated as CASSSHSWRILNGYTF.

This clonotype was seen repeatedly, ten times or more. The chain joins TRBV10-2 to TRBJ1-1, with D perhaps matching TRBD1 (6 bases). This CDR3 contains 11 residues. The germline V gene encodes CDR1 WSHSY and CDR2 SAAADI. V gave up 3 bases and J gave up 8 bases, with 7 bases separating them. Written as DNA, the CDR3 is TGCGCCAGCAGTGAAGGGGGGGAAGCTTTCTTT. It specifies CASSEGGEAFF.